A single sample gave rise to the 27 T cell receptor beta chains below, sequenced in a study of cytomegalovirus exposure and HLA in healthy donors. Researchers ran the PCR with 60 Vbeta and 13 Jbeta primers. Profiling relied on immunoSEQ multiplex PCR, and the TCRdb table lists in-frame clones only, not all of them. The data show about 160,000 clones, approximately 84% seen once. The specimen was PBMCs. The receptors derive from a man between 18 and 29 years old in good health and CMV-seropositive.

The V gene is TRBV6-4, the J gene TRBJ2-7; 10 bases agree with TRBD1. Germline V gene data show CDR1 as MRHNA and CDR2 as SNTAGT. V dropped 0 bases and J dropped 0; count of bases not matched to a gene: 2. The CDR3 contains 16 residues. Here the CDR3 DNA reads TGTGCCAGCAGTGACTCGACAGGGGGCCACTCCTACGAGCAGTACTTC. It is translated as CASSDSTGGHSYEQYF.

Of note for this clone: A junction boundary mismatches the germline segment, possibly from a read error. The rearrangement joins TRBV6-1 to TRBJ1-5; tentatively, D is TRBD1 (6 bases). The V gene's germline CDR1 is MNHNS and CDR2 SASEGT. This CDR3 has 16 residues. In nucleotides, the CDR3 is TGTGCCAGCAGTGACCAGGGGATGAGGGGCAATCAGTCCCAGCATTTT. It specifies CASSDQGMRGNQSQHF.

The rearrangement joins TRBV5-1 to TRBJ2-2, with 7 bases identical to TRBD1. CDR1 and CDR2 from the germline V gene are SGHRS and YFSETQ. The V segment lost 8 bases and the J segment 5 bases; nucleotides outside the gene matches: 9. The CDR3 spans 14 residues. The CDR3 DNA is TGCGCCAGTCACCGGGACAGCATTACCGGGGAGCTGTTTTTT. The encoded protein is CASHRDSITGELFF.

V usage is TRBV5-1 and J usage is TRBJ2-3; possible D gene TRBD2, 6 bases. Trimming stripped 0 bases from V and 0 bases from J, with 11 bases between. The CDR3 has 16 amino acids. Germline lookup yields CDR1 SGHRS and CDR2 YFSETQ. This CDR3 reads CASSLALAGSTDTQYF. For the CDR3, the DNA is TGCGCCAGCAGCTTGGCCTTGGCGGGGAGCACAGATACGCAGTATTTT.

This chain links TRBV5-1 with TRBJ2-5; TRBD1 matches 8 bases. The CDR3 is 15 residues long. V shed 0 bases, J shed 5 bases, and the junction held 6 bases outside the gene matches. CDR1 is SGHRS and CDR2 is YFSETQ in the germline V gene. This CDR3 reads CASSLEGRGRETQYF. As DNA, the CDR3 is TGCGCCAGCAGCTTGGAGGGCAGGGGGCGGGAGACCCAGTACTTC.

V is TRBV11-3 and J is TRBJ1-2, with D possibly matching TRBD1 (5 bases). V was cut by 5 bases and J by 1 base, with 14 bases left in between. Germline assignment: CDR1 SGHNT and CDR2 YENEEA. The CDR3 runs 15 residues. CDR3 sequence reads: CASSTHKGNNYGYTF. CDR3 sequence (DNA): TGTGCCAGCAGCACCCACAAGGGGAATAACTATGGCTACACCTTC. Full variable domain (rest looked up from reference TRBV11-3 and TRBJ1-2): EAGVVQSPRYKIIEKKQPVAFWCNPISGHNTLYWYLQNLGQGPELLIRYENEEAVDDSQLPKDRFSAERLKGVDSTLKIQPAELGDSAVYLCASSTHKGNNYGYTFGSGTRLTVV.

In this sample, this clone turned up a few times. V gene TRBV6-5 combines with J gene TRBJ2-7, with D unclear. CDR3 size: 14 residues. In germline, CDR1 is MNHEY, CDR2 SVGAGI. V gave up 2 bases and J gave up 2 bases, with 10 bases separating them. The DNA of the CDR3 is TGTGCCAGCAGTTACCGGGTCGAGGCCTACGAGCAGTACTTC. Translating gives CASSYRVEAYEQYF.

The J gene is TRBJ2-3, the V gene TRBV10-3, with D possibly being TRBD1 (6 bases). Germline V gene lookup returns CDR1 ENHRY and CDR2 SYGVKD. The CDR3 has 14 amino acids. Trimming cost V 10 bases and J 2 bases, with 16 bases left between them. Here the CDR3 reads CATSRGDNTDTQYF. CDR3 sequence (DNA): TGTGCCACCTCCCGAGGGGACAACACAGATACGCAGTATTTT.

This clone came up once. This chain uses TRBV2 with TRBJ1-1, with TRBD1 matching 7 bases. J gave up 3 bases and V 5 bases, and 6 bases lay outside the gene matches. The germline gives CDR1 SNHLY, CDR2 FYNNEI. This CDR3 has 14 amino acids. The CDR3 here is CASSKDTGDTEAFF. The CDR3 region has the DNA TGTGCCAGCAGTAAAGATACAGGGGACACTGAAGCTTTCTTT.

V and J are TRBV18 and TRBJ1-6; 8 bases line up with TRBD1. V lost 3 bases, J lost 6 bases, and 7 bases stayed unmatched. This CDR3 has 16 residues. CDR1 is KGHSH and CDR2 is LQKENI in the germline V gene. As DNA, the CDR3 is TGTGCCAGCTCACCCCCCGGACAGGGTGCTAATTCACCCCTCCACTTT. It translates to CASSPPGQGANSPLHF.

V is TRBV19 and J is TRBJ2-3; 9 bases are shared with TRBD1. The germline CDR1 and CDR2 sequences are LNHDA and SQIVND (reference sequence). J lost 0 bases, V lost 5 bases, and 3 bases had no gene match. The CDR3 is 15 residues long. CDR3 loop: CASSLGTGSTDTQYF. As DNA, the CDR3 is TGTGCCAGTAGTTTAGGGACAGGGAGCACAGATACGCAGTATTTT.

The J gene is TRBJ1-2, the V gene TRBV6-4; 10 bases are a match to TRBD1. The ends lost 2 bases at V and 3 bases at J; junction bases unmatched: 3. The CDR3 has 15 residues. The germline CDR1 and CDR2 sequences are MRHNA and SNTAGT. CDR3 coding DNA: TGTGCCAGCAGTGACACCGGGACAGGGGACTATGGCTACACCTTC. Translation: CASSDTGTGDYGYTF.

The genes are TRBV5-1 and TRBJ2-1; tentatively, D is TRBD1 (5 bases). There are 14 residues in the CDR3. V was cut by 4 bases and J by 2 bases, with 10 bases left in between. Germline V gene sequence: CDR1 SGHRS, CDR2 YFSETQ. In DNA, the CDR3 is TGCGCCAGCAGCCAGGGCGGAACCTACAATGAGCAGTTCTTC. It codes for CASSQGGTYNEQFF.

This rearrangement joins TRBV5-1 to TRBJ1-1, with D possibly being TRBD1 (5 bases). The V end lost 1 base, the J end lost 0 bases, and 13 bases lay between the germline ends. The CDR3 length is 16 residues. Germline loops: CDR1 SGHRS, CDR2 YFSETQ. CDR3 sequence (DNA): TGCGCCAGCAGCTTGCAGGGCGTGGGAATGAACACTGAAGCTTTCTTT. It codes for CASSLQGVGMNTEAFF.

V and J are TRBV7-2 and TRBJ2-7; tentative D call: TRBD2 (5 bases). The CDR3 runs to 13 residues. Germline CDR1 is SGHTA and CDR2 is FQGNSA. V was trimmed by 1 base and J by 4 bases, leaving 8 bases between them. The CDR3, as DNA: TGTGCCAGCAGCTTAGTGGAGGCGTACGAGCAGTACTTC. Translating it yields CASSLVEAYEQYF.

The chain couples TRBV4-3 to TRBJ1-4; perhaps TRBD1 as D (6 bases). This CDR3 has 19 residues. Trimming removed 0 bases from V and 2 bases from J, with 19 bases in between. In germline, CDR1 is LGHNA, CDR2 YSLEER. CDR3 bases: TGCGCCAGCAGCCAAGATCCGGTGGGAAGGGGGACGACTAATGAAAAACTGTTTTTT. Its translation is CASSQDPVGRGTTNEKLFF.

A few counts support this clone. The chain has TRBV29-1 and TRBJ2-7; a weak D match, TRBD1 (6 bases). The germline V and J ends were trimmed by 7 bases and 6 bases, with 13 bases remaining between them. Germline CDR1 and CDR2: SQVTM and ANQGSEA. This CDR3 spans 11 amino acids. The CDR3 spells CSGARGGEQYF. CDR3 in DNA: TGCAGCGGTGCCAGGGGTGGCGAGCAGTACTTC.

The CDR3 protein is CASSPGTSANYGYTF. Written as DNA, the CDR3 is TGTGCCAGCAGCCCCGGGACTTCTGCTAACTATGGCTACACCTTC. The J gene is TRBJ1-2, the V gene TRBV7-3, with D maybe TRBD1 (5 bases). The CDR3 is 15 amino acids. The V gene lost 5 bases and the J gene lost 0 bases, with 13 bases spanning the gap. Looked up from germline, CDR1 is SGHTA and CDR2 is FQGTGA.

The V and J genes are TRBV10-3 and TRBJ2-3; 10 bases are shared with TRBD2. With 8 bases clipped from V and 7 bases from J, the junction kept 9 bases outside the gene matches. The germline CDR1 and CDR2 sequences are ENHRY and SYGVKD. The CDR3 covers 14 residues. This CDR3 is CAIRSGGAENTQYF. The CDR3 nucleotides are TGTGCCATCCGAAGCGGGGGGGCGGAGAATACGCAGTATTTT.

The chain uses TRBV7-2 and TRBJ2-3; perhaps TRBD2 as D (5 bases). Trimming left V 3 bases short and J 1 base short, with 14 bases between. The CDR3 has 16 residues. The germline CDR1 and CDR2 sequences are SGHTA and FQGNSA. Here the CDR3 reads CASSFGVDSRTDTQYF. In DNA form, the CDR3 reads TGTGCCAGCAGCTTTGGCGTGGACTCACGCACAGATACGCAGTATTTT.

This sequence joins TRBV13 and TRBJ2-3; maybe TRBD2 (6 bases). Deletions cut 4 bases from V and 2 bases from J, with 13 bases between. The CDR3 length is 15 residues. Germline V gives CDR1 PRHDT, CDR2 FYEKMQ (reference sequence). DNA of the CDR3: TGTGCCAGCAGCTGCCGGGGGTACCTCACAGATACGCAGTATTTT. Translation gives CASSCRGYLTDTQYF. The whole variable domain, filled in from reference TRBV13 and TRBJ2-3, reads AAGVIQSPRHLIKEKRETATLKCYPIPRHDTVYWYQQGPGQDPQFLISFYEKMQSDKGSIPDRFSAQQFSDYHSELNMSSLELGDSALYFCASSCRGYLTDTQYFGPGTRLTVL.

This CDR3 is CATSRDGGRGAFF. CDR3 nucleotide sequence: TGTGCCACCAGCAGAGATGGAGGAAGGGGGGCTTTCTTT. The chain is built from TRBV15 and TRBJ1-1, with D maybe TRBD1 (6 bases). Looked up from germline, CDR1 is LNHNV and CDR2 is YYDKDF (reference sequence). This CDR3 contains 13 residues. Trimming removed 0 bases at V and 11 bases at J, with 13 bases between. The entire variable domain, with the rest obtained from reference TRBV15 and TRBJ1-1, is as follows: DAMVIQNPRYQVTQFGKPVTLSCSQTLNHNVMYWYQQKSSQAPKLLFHYYDKDFNNEADTPDNFQSRRPNTSFCFLDIRSPGLGDTAMYLCATSRDGGRGAFFGQGTRLTVV.

This clone was seen a few times. CDR3 nucleotide sequence: TGTGCCAGCAGTGACTCCGCAGGGGGACAGCCCCAGCATTTT. The encoded protein is CASSDSAGGQPQHF. The chain carries TRBV6-4 and TRBJ1-5; 7 positions agree with TRBD1. In germline, CDR1 is MRHNA, CDR2 SNTAGT. With 0 bases clipped from V and 7 bases from J, the junction kept 3 bases outside the gene matches. This CDR3 contains 14 residues.

The chain uses TRBV29-1 and TRBJ2-1; TRBD1 might be the D (8 bases). The CDR3 consists of 18 residues. The V gene's germline CDR1 is SQVTM and CDR2 ANQGSEA. The V and J ends lost 3 bases and 4 bases respectively, with 25 bases between them. CDR3 protein: CSVDLSGTGTGDYNEQFF. CDR3 bases: TGCAGCGTTGATCTGAGCGGGACCGGGACAGGTGATTACAATGAGCAGTTCTTC.

This chain joins TRBV29-1 and TRBJ1-3; D is perhaps TRBD1 (5 bases). The germline gives CDR1 SQVTM, CDR2 ANQGSEA. CDR3 size: 15 residues. The V end lost 6 bases, the J end lost 0 bases, and 15 bases lay between the germline ends. CDR3 protein: CSVQRVQGSGNTIYF. The CDR3 coding sequence is TGCAGCGTCCAAAGGGTCCAGGGCTCTGGAAACACCATATATTTT. Looking up the rest from reference TRBV29-1 and TRBJ1-3 gives the full variable domain: SAVISQKPSRDICQRGTSLTIQCQVDSQVTMMFWYRQQPGQSLTLIATANQGSEATYESGFVIDKFPISRPNLTFSTLTVSNMSPEDSSIYLCSVQRVQGSGNTIYFGEGSWLTVV.

The chain employs TRBV5-6 and TRBJ1-2, with D tentatively TRBD1 (6 bases). CDR1 and CDR2 (germline): SGHDT, YYEEEE. The CDR3 consists of 15 residues. Trimming pared 2 bases from V and 6 bases from J, leaving 17 bases between. CDR3 DNA sequence: TGTGCCAGCAGCTTTTTCGACAGGAGGTCGAATGGCTACACCTTC. This encodes CASSFFDRRSNGYTF.

There are a few counts of this clone. This rearrangement joins TRBV27 to TRBJ2-4; D is unclear. The V end was cut by 3 bases, the J end by 0 bases, with 6 bases between. From germline, CDR1 is MNHEY and CDR2 SMNVEV (reference sequence). The CDR3 spans 14 residues. The CDR3 coding sequence is TGTGCCAGCAGTTTCAATTCAGCCAAAAACATTCAGTACTTC. This sequence encodes CASSFNSAKNIQYF.